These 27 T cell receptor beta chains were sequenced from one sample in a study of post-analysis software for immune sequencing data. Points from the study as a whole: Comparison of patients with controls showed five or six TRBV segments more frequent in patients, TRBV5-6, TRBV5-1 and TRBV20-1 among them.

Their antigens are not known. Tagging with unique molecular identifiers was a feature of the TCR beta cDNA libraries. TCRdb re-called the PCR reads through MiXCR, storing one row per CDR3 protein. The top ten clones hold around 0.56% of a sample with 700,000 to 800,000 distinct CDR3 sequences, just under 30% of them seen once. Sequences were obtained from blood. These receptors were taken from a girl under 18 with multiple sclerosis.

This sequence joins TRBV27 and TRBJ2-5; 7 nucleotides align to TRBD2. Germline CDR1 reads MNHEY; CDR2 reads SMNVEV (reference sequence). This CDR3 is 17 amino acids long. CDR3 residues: CAGSFLAGVGVLETQYF. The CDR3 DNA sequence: TGTGCTGGCAGTTTTCTGGCGGGAGTTGGGGTCTTGGAGACCCAGTACTTC.

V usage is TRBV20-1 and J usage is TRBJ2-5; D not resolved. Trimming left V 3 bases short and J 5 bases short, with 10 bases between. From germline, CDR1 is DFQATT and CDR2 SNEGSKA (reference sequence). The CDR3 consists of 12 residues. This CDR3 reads CSASRSGETQYF. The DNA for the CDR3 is TGCAGTGCTAGTAGGTCCGGCGAGACCCAGTACTTC.

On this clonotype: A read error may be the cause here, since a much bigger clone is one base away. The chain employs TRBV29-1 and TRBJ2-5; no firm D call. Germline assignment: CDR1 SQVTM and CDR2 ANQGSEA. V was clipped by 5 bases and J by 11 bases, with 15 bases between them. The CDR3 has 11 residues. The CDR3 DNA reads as TGCAGCGTTACCAGGTTGGATGAGCAGTACTTC. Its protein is CSVTRLDEQYF.

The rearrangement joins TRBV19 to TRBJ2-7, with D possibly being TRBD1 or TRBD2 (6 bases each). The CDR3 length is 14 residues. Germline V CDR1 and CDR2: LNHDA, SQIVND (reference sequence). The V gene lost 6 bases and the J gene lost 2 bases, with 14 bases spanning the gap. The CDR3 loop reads CASRSGALPYEQYF. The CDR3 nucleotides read TGTGCCAGTAGGTCGGGGGCCCTCCCCTACGAGCAGTACTTC.

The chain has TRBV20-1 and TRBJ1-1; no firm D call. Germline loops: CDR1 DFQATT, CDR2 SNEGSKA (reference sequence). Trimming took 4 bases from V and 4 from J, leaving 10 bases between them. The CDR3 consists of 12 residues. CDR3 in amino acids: CSATDAGTEAFF. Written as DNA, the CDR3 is TGCAGTGCTACGGACGCGGGCACTGAAGCTTTCTTT.

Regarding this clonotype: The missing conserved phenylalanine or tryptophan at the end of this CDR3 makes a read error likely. The CDR3 sequence is CASRGYLTDTQYL. In DNA, the CDR3 is TGTGCCAGCAGGGGCTACCTCACAGATACGCAGTATTTG. The J gene is TRBJ2-3, the V gene TRBV6-4; unclear D gene. The CDR3 is 13 residues long. Germline V gene lookup returns CDR1 MRHNA and CDR2 SNTAGT. V dropped 6 bases and J dropped 2 bases, with 9 bases sitting between them.

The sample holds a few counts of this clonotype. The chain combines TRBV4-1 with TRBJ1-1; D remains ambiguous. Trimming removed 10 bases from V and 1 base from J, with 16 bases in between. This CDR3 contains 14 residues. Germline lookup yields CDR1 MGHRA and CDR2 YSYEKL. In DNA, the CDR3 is TGCGCCACCCGAGGACCTCTCACGAACACTGAAGCTTTCTTT. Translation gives CATRGPLTNTEAFF.

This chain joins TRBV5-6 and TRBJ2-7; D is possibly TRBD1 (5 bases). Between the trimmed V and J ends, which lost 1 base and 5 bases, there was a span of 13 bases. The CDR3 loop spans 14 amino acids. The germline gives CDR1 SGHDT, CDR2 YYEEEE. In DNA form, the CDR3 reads TGTGCCAGCAGCTTGCTCCCAGGGCTCCACGAGCAGTACTTC. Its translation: CASSLLPGLHEQYF.

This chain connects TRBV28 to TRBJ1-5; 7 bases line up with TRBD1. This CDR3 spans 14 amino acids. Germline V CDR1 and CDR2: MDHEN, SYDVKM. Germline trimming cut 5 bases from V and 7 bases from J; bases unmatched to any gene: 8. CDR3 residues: CASSESGGLQPQHF. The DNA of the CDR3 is TGTGCCAGCAGTGAATCAGGGGGGCTCCAGCCCCAGCATTTT.

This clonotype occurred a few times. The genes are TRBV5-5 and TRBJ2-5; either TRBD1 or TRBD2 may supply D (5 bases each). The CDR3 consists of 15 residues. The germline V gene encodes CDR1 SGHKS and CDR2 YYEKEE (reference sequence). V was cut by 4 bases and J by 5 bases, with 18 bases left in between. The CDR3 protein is CASSLGAGLHETQYF. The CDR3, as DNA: TGTGCCAGCAGCCTCGGGGCGGGCCTGCATGAGACCCAGTACTTC.

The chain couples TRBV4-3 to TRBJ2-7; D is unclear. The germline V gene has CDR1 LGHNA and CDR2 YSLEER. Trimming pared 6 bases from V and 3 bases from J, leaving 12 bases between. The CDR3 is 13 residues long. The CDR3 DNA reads TGCGCCAGCAGTACCTGGATCCGCTACGAGCAGTACTTC. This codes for CASSTWIRYEQYF.

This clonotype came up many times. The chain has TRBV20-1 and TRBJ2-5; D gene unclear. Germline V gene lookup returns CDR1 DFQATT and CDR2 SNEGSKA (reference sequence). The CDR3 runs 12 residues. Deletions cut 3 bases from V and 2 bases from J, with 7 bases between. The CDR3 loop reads CSASPQQETQYF. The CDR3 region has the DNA TGCAGTGCTAGCCCACAGCAAGAGACCCAGTACTTC.

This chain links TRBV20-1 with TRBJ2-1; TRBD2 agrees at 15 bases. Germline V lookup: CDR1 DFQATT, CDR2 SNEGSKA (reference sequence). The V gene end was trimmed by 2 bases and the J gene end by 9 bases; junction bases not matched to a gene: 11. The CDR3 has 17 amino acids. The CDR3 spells CSARPYGLAGGAGEQFF. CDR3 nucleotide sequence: TGCAGTGCTAGACCCTACGGACTAGCGGGAGGGGCGGGTGAGCAGTTCTTC.

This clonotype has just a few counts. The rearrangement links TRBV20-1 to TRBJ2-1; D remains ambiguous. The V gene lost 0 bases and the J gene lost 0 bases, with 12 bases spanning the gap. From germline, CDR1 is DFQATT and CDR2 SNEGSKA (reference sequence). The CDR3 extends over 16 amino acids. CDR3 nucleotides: TGCAGTGCTAGAGACTGGGTTCCCAGCTCCTACAATGAGCAGTTCTTC. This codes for CSARDWVPSSYNEQFF.

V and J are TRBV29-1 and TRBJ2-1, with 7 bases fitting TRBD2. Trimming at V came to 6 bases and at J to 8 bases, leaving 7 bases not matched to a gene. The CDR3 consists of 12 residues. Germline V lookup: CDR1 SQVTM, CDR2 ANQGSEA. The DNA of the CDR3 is TGCAGCGTGAGGGAGGGCCGATATGAGCAGTTCTTC. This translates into CSVREGRYEQFF.

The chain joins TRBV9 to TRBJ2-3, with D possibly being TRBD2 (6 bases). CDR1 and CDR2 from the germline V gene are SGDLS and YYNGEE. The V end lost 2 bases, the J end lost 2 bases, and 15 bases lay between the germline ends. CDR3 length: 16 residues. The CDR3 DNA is TGTGCCAGCAGCGTGAGCTCTAGCGCCATCACAGATACGCAGTATTTT. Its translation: CASSVSSSAITDTQYF.

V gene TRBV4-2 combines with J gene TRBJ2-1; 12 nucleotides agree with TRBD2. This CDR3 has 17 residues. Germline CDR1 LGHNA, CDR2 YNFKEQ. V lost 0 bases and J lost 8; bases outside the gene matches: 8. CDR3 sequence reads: CASSQEPSGGARDEQFF. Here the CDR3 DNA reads TGTGCCAGCAGCCAAGAGCCTAGCGGGGGGGCTCGGGATGAGCAGTTCTTC.

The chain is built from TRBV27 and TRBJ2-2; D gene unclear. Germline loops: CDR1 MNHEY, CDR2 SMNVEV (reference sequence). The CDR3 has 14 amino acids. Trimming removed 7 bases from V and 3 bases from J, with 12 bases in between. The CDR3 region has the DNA TGTGCCAGCACTGCAGGACGGGACACCGGGGAGCTGTTTTTT. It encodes CASTAGRDTGELFF.

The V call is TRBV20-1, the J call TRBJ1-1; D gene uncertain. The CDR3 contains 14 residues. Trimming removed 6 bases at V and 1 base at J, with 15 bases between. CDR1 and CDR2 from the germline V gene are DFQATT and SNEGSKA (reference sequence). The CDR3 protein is CSAQKGMANTEAFF. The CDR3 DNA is TGCAGTGCCCAAAAGGGCATGGCGAACACTGAAGCTTTCTTT.

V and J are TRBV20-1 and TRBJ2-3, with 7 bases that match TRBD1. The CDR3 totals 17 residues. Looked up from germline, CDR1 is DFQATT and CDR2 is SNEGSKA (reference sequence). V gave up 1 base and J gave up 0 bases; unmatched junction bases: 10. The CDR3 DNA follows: TGCAGTGCTAGAGTCCGGTGGGGACAGATTAGCACAGATACGCAGTATTTT. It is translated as CSARVRWGQISTDTQYF.

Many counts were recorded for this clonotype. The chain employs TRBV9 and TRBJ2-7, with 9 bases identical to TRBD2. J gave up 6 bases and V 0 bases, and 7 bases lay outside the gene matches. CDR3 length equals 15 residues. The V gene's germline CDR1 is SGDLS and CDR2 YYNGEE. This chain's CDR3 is CASSVGLADNSEQYF. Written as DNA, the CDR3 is TGTGCCAGCAGCGTAGGACTAGCGGATAACTCCGAGCAGTACTTC.

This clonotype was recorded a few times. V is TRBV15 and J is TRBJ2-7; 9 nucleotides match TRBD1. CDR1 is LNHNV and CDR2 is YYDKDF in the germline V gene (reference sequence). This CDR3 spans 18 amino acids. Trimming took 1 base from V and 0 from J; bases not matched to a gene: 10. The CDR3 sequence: CATSRAPGQGLRSYEQYF. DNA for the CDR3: TGTGCCACCAGCAGAGCACCGGGACAGGGACTGCGCTCCTACGAGCAGTACTTC.

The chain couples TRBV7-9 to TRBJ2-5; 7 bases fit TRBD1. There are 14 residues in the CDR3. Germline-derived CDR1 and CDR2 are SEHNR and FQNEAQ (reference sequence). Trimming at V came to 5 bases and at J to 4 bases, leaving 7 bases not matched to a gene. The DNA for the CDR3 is TGTGCCAGCAGCCCCGAGAGGGGGCTAGAGACCCAGTACTTC. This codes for CASSPERGLETQYF.

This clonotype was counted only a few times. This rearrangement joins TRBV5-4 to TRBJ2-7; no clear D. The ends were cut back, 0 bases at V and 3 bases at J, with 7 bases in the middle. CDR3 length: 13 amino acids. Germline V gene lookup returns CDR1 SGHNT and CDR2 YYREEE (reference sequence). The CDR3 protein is CASSLDPGYEQYF. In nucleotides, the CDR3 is TGTGCCAGCAGCTTGGATCCGGGCTACGAGCAGTACTTC.

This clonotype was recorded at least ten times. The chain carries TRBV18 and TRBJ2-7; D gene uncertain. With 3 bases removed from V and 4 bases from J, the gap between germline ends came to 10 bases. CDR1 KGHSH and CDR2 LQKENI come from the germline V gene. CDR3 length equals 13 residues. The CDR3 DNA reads TGTGCCAGCTCACCGGGTTACGATTACGAGCAGTACTTC. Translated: CASSPGYDYEQYF.

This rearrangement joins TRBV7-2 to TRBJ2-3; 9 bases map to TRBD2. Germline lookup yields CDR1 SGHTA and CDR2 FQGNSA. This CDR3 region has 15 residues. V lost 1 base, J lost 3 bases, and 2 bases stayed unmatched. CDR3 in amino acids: CASSLVGLATDTQYF. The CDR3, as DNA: TGTGCCAGCAGCTTAGTAGGACTAGCGACAGATACGCAGTATTTT.

The CDR3 protein is CSARPGGGLGYEQYF. CDR3 DNA: TGCAGTGCTCGCCCCGGAGGGGGACTCGGCTACGAGCAGTACTTC. The chain couples TRBV20-1 to TRBJ2-7; either TRBD1 or TRBD2 may fit D (6 bases each). The V end was cut by 5 bases, the J end by 3 bases, with 20 bases between. Looked up from germline, CDR1 is DFQATT and CDR2 is SNEGSKA (reference sequence). The CDR3 spans 15 residues.